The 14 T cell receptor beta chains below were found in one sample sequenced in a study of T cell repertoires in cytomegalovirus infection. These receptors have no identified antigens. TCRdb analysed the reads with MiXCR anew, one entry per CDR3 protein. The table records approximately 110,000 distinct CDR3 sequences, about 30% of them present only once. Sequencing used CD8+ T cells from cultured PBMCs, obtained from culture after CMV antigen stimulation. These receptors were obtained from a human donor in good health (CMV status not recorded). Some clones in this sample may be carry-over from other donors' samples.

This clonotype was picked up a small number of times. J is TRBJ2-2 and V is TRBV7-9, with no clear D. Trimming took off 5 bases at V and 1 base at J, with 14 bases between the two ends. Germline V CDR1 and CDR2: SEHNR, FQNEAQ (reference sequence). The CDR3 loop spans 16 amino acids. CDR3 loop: CASSPYFSQNTGELFF. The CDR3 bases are TGTGCCAGCAGCCCTTACTTTTCTCAGAACACCGGGGAGCTGTTTTTT.

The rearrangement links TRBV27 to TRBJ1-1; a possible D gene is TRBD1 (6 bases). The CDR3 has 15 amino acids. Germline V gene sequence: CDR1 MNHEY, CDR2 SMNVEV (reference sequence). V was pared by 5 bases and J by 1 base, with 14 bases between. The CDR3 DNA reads TGTGCCAGCAGTCCTTACTCCAGGGGGAACACTGAAGCTTTCTTT. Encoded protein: CASSPYSRGNTEAFF.

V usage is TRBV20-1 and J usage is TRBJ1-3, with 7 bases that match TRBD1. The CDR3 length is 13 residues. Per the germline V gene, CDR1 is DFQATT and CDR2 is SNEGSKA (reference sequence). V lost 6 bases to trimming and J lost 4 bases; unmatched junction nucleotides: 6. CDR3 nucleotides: TGCAGTGCCAGGACAGGCAACGGAAACACCATATATTTT. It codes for CSARTGNGNTIYF.

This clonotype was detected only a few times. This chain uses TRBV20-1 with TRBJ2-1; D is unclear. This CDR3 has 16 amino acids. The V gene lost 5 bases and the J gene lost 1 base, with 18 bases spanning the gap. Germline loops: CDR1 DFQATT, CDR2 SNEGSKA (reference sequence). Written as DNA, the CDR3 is TGCAGTGCTCTCCAGCTTACGGAACGTTCCTACAATGAGCAGTTCTTC. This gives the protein CSALQLTERSYNEQFF.

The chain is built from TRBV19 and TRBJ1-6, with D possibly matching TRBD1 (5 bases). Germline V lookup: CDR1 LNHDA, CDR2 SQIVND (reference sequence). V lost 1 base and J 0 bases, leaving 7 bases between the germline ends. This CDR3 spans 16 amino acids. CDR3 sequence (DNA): TGTGCCAGTAGTATAGGGGGCCGCTCCTATAATTCACCCCTCCACTTT. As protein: CASSIGGRSYNSPLHF.

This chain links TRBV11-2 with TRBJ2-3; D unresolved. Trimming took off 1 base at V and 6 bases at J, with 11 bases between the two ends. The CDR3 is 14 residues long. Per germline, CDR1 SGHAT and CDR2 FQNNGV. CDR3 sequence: CASSLVDTEDTQYF. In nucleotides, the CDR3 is TGTGCCAGCAGCTTAGTCGACACAGAGGATACGCAGTATTTT.

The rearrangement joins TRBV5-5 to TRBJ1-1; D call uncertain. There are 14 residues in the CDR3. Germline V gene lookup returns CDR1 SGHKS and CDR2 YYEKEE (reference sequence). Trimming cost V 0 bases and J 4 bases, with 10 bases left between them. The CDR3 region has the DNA TGTGCCAGCAGCTTGGTCATGGGTAGCACTGAAGCTTTCTTT. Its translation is CASSLVMGSTEAFF. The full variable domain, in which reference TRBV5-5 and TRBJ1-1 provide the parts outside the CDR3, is DAGVTQSPTHLIKTRGQQVTLRCSPISGHKSVSWYQQVLGQGPQFIFQYYEKEERGRGNFPDRFSARQFPNYSSELNVNALLLGDSALYLCASSLVMGSTEAFFGQGTRLTVV.

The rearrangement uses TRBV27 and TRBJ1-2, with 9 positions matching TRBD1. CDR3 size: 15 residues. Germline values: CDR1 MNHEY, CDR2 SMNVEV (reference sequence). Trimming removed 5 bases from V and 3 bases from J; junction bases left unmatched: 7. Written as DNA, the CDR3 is TGTGCCAGCAGTCCCCCCGGACAGGGGTACTATGGCTACACCTTC. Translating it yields CASSPPGQGYYGYTF.

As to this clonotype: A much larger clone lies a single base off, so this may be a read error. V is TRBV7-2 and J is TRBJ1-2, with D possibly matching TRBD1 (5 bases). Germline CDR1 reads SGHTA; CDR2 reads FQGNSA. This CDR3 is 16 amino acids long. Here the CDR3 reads CASSLEGRELTEGFTF. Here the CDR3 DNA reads TGTGCCAGCAGCTTAGAGGGCAGGGAATTGACGGAGGGCTTCACCTTC.

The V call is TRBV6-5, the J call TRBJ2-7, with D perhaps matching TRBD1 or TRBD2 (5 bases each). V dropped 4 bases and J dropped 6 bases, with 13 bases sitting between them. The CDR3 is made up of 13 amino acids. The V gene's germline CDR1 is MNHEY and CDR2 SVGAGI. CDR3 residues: CASSLGRTGEQYF. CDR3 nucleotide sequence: TGTGCCAGCAGTTTGGGACGGACCGGCGAGCAGTACTTC.

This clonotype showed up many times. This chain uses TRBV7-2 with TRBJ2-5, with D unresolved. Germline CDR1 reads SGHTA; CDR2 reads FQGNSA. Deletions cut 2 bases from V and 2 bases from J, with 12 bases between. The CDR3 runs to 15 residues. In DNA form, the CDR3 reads TGTGCCAGCAGCTTAATCTGGGTTCGGCAAGAGACCCAGTACTTC. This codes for CASSLIWVRQETQYF.

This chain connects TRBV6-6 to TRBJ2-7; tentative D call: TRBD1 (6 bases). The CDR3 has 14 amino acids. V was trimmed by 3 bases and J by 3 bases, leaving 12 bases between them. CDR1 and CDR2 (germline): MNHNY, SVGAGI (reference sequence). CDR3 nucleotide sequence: TGTGCCAGCAGTTATCTGCTGACAGGCTACGAGCAGTACTTC. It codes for CASSYLLTGYEQYF.

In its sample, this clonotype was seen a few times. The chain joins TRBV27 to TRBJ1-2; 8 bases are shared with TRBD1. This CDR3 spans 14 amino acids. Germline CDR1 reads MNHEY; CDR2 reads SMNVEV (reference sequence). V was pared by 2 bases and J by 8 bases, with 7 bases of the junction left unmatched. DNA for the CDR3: TGTGCCAGCAGTTTAAGGCCACAGGGGGGCGGCTACACCTTC. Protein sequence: CASSLRPQGGGYTF.

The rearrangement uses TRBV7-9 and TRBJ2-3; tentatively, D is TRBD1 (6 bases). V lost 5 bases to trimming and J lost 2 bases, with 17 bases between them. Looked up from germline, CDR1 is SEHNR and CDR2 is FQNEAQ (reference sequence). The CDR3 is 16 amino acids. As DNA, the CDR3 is TGTGCCAGCAGCCTACCCCTTCAGGGGAACACAGATACGCAGTATTTT. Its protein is CASSLPLQGNTDTQYF.